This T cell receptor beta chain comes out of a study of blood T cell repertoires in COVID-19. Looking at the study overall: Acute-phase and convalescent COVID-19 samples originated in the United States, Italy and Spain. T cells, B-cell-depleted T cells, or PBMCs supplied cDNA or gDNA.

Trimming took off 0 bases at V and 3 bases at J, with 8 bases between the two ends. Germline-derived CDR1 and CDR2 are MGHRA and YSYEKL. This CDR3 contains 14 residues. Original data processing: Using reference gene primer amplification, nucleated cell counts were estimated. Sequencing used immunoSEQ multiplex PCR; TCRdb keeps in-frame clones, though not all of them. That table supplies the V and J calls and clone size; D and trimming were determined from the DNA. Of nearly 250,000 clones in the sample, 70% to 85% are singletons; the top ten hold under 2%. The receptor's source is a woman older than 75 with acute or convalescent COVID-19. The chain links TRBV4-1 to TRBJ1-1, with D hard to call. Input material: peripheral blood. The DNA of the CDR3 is TGCGCCAGCAGCCAAGACAGGAGGGACACTGAAGCTTTCTTT. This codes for CASSQDRRDTEAFF.